This T cell receptor beta chain comes out of a study of T-cell memory formation after mild COVID-19. For the study at large: In these data, TCR clusters were largely donor specific. Overall study findings and caveats: Certain responding clones were present in pre-infection memory, suggesting participation of cross-reactive memory. A second wave expanding day 15 to 37 was CD4+-biased; contracting clones were balanced.

After removal of 5 bases from V and 8 bases from J, the junction contained 7 bases not matched to a gene. CDR3 length: 14 amino acids. TCRdb redid the calling of the 5' RACE reads with MiXCR, one entry per CDR3 protein. In the table there are 400,000 to 500,000 distinct CDR3 sequences, more than 15% of which are singletons. This clonotype was seen only a few times. The antigen remains unidentified. The gene calls are TRBV12-3 or TRBV12-4 and TRBJ2-3; 10 positions agree with TRBD2. This TCR came from a man younger than 35 who had mild COVID-19 (a few samples of this study predate the infection). Cell type and time point are not known. The sequenced material came from PBMCs or a T cell subset sorted from them (not recorded which). CDR3 coding DNA: TGTGCCAGCAGTCCAAGCGGGGGGGCAGGTACGCAGTATTTT. This codes for CASSPSGGAGTQYF.